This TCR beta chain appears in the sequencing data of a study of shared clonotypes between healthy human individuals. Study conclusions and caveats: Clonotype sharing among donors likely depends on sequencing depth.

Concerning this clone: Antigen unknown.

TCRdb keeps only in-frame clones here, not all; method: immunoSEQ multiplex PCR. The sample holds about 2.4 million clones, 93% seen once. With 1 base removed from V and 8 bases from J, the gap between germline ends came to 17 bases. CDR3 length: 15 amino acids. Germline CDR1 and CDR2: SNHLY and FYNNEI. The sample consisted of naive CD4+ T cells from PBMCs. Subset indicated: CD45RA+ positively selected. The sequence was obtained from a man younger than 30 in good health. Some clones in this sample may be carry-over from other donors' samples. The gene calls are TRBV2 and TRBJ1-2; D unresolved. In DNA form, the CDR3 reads TGTGCCAGCAGTGAAGGGTTGAGGGTCCCCTTCGGCTACACCTTC. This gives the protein CASSEGLRVPFGYTF.